These T cell receptor beta chains were read from a single sample in a study of shared clonotypes between healthy human individuals. Data came from immunoSEQ multiplex PCR; TCRdb stores just in-frame clones and leaves some out. This sample has hundreds of thousands of clones, with about 92% found just once. The sample was naive CD8+ T cells sorted from blood. The receptors were gathered from a man aged 25-45 years in good health. Both conserved end residues are part of each CDR3. A D gene is named only where the DNA matches it firmly. Clone size is given for some rows only: seen once, a few or many times, or a class if the clone is expanded.

D: TRBD1
size: NA
V: TRBV27
J: TRBJ1-5
CDR3: CASHRGGAYSNQPQHF
DNA: TGTGCCAGCCACAGGGGGGGGGCCTATAGCAATCAGCCCCAGCATTTT

D: TRBD1
size: NA
V: TRBV30
J: TRBJ2-7
CDR3: CAWRGQGAYEQYF
DNA: TGTGCCTGGAGGGGACAGGGGGCCTACGAGCAGTACTTC

D: TRBD2
size: NA
V: TRBV27
J: TRBJ2-7
CDR3: CASTGRASGSKDEYF
DNA: TGTGCCAGCACCGGCCGGGCTAGCGGGAGTAAGGATGAGTACTTC

D: NA
size: NA
V: TRBV27
J: TRBJ2-1
CDR3: CASSRTGGFSGLSYNEQFF
DNA: TGTGCCAGCAGCCGAACAGGCGGATTTAGCGGCCTCTCCTACAATGAGCAGTTCTTC

D: TRBD2
size: NA
V: TRBV5-5
J: TRBJ2-5
CDR3: CASSVPEREGETQYF
DNA: TGTGCCAGCAGCGTACCGGAGCGGGAAGGGGAGACCCAGTACTTC

D: NA
size: NA
V: TRBV5-6
J: TRBJ2-2
CDR3: CASSLTTFSIGELFF
DNA: TGTGCCAGCAGCCTTACTACCTTCTCTATCGGGGAGCTGTTTTTT

D: NA
size: once
V: TRBV28
J: TRBJ1-5
CDR3: CASSLSKYSNQPQHF
DNA: TGTGCCAGCAGTTTATCCAAGTATAGCAATCAGCCCCAGCATTTT

D: NA
size: NA
V: TRBV2
J: TRBJ1-1
CDR3: CASMILAENTEAFF
DNA: TGTGCCAGCATGATTCTAGCAGAAAACACTGAAGCTTTCTTT

D: NA
size: NA
V: TRBV27
J: TRBJ2-1
CDR3: CASSLFRDSSYNEQFF
DNA: TGTGCCAGCAGTTTATTCCGGGATAGCTCCTACAATGAGCAGTTCTTC

D: TRBD1
size: NA
V: TRBV28
J: TRBJ2-2
CDR3: CASSPTGSGELFF
DNA: TGTGCCAGCAGCCCGACAGGGTCCGGGGAGCTGTTTTTT

D: NA
size: NA
V: TRBV5-3
J: TRBJ1-1
CDR3: CARSLWRPGLTRGRNTEAFF
DNA: TGTGCCAGAAGCTTGTGGCGTCCTGGGCTTACCAGGGGCCGGAACACTGAAGCTTTCTTT

D: NA
size: once
V: TRBV11-2
J: TRBJ2-7
CDR3: CASSGYPSEQYF
DNA: TGTGCCAGCAGCGGATACCCCTCCGAGCAGTACTTC

D: NA
size: NA
V: TRBV10-3
J: TRBJ2-2
CDR3: CAISGGGQGELRTGELFF
DNA: TGTGCCATCAGTGGCGGGGGCCAGGGGGAACTGAGAACCGGGGAGCTGTTTTTT

D: NA
size: NA
V: TRBV7-3
J: TRBJ2-1
CDR3: CASSLIGSQNNEQFF
DNA: TGTGCCAGCAGCTTAATTGGTAGCCAGAACAATGAGCAGTTCTTC

D: TRBD1
size: NA
V: TRBV7-9
J: TRBJ2-5
CDR3: CASSLFTGGYQETQYF
DNA: TGTGCCAGCAGCTTGTTTACAGGGGGTTACCAAGAGACCCAGTACTTC

D: TRBD1
size: NA
V: TRBV27
J: TRBJ2-1
CDR3: CASSLGTGNNEQFF
DNA: TGTGCCAGCAGTTTAGGGACAGGGAATAACGAGCAGTTCTTC

D: NA
size: NA
V: TRBV9
J: TRBJ1-5
CDR3: CASSGNSNQPQHF
DNA: TGTGCCAGCAGCGGCAATAGCAATCAGCCCCAGCATTTT

D: TRBD2
size: NA
V: TRBV5-5
J: TRBJ2-7
CDR3: CASRLAGGTYEQYF
DNA: TGTGCCAGCAGGTTAGCGGGAGGGACCTACGAGCAGTACTTC

D: NA
size: once
V: TRBV10-3
J: TRBJ2-7
CDR3: CAINVKGPGDEQYF
DNA: TGTGCCATCAATGTCAAGGGCCCTGGGGACGAGCAGTACTTC

D: NA
size: few
V: TRBV7-9
J: TRBJ2-1
CDR3: CASSQERTQSYNEQFF
DNA: TGTGCCAGCAGCCAAGAACGTACCCAGTCCTACAATGAGCAGTTCTTC

D: NA
size: NA
V: TRBV29-1
J: TRBJ2-5
CDR3: CSVVNRGGQETQYF
DNA: TGCAGCGTAGTAAACAGGGGGGGGCAAGAGACCCAGTACTTC

D: NA
size: NA
V: TRBV7-2
J: TRBJ1-3
CDR3: CASRMDQRNTIYF
DNA: TGTGCCAGCAGGATGGATCAAAGAAACACCATATATTTT

D: NA
size: NA
V: TRBV14
J: TRBJ2-1
CDR3: CASSPGWYNEQFF
DNA: TGTGCCAGCAGCCCCGGGTGGTACAATGAGCAGTTCTTC

D: NA
size: few
V: TRBV7-9
J: TRBJ2-2
CDR3: CASSGHSKVSTGELFF
DNA: TGTGCCAGCAGTGGACATTCAAAGGTTTCTACCGGGGAGCTGTTTTTT

D: TRBD1
size: NA
V: TRBV5-1
J: TRBJ2-1
CDR3: CASFLSGGTEQFF
DNA: TGCGCCAGCTTTTTATCAGGGGGCACTGAGCAGTTCTTC

D: NA
size: NA
V: TRBV28
J: TRBJ1-3
CDR3: CASSARGQISGNTIYF
DNA: TGTGCCAGCAGTGCTCGAGGACAGATCTCTGGAAACACCATATATTTT

D: NA
size: once
V: TRBV15
J: TRBJ1-5
CDR3: CATSRDFRRDQPQHF
DNA: TGTGCCACCAGCAGAGATTTCAGGAGAGATCAGCCCCAGCATTTT

D: NA
size: NA
V: TRBV19
J: TRBJ2-3
CDR3: CASRDLNAADTQYF
DNA: TGTGCCAGTAGGGACTTAAACGCGGCAGATACGCAGTATTTT

D: TRBD1
size: NA
V: TRBV30
J: TRBJ2-7
CDR3: CAWSSTGVIEQYF
DNA: TGTGCCTGGAGCTCGACAGGGGTCATCGAGCAGTACTTC

D: NA
size: NA
V: TRBV10-2
J: TRBJ2-3
CDR3: CASSLFIGDTQYF
DNA: TGCGCCAGCAGCCTATTCATAGGGGATACGCAGTATTTT

D: NA
size: NA
V: TRBV18
J: TRBJ2-1
CDR3: CASSLGGTNEQFF
DNA: TGTGCCAGCTCACTAGGTGGGACCAATGAGCAGTTCTTC

D: NA
size: NA
V: TRBV11-2
J: TRBJ2-7
CDR3: CASSLGADVYEQYF
DNA: TGTGCCAGCAGCTTAGGGGCAGACGTCTACGAGCAGTACTTC

D: NA
size: once
V: TRBV2
J: TRBJ2-1
CDR3: CASSEGDSSYNEQFF
DNA: TGTGCCAGCAGTGAAGGTGACAGCTCCTACAATGAGCAGTTCTTC

D: TRBD1
size: NA
V: TRBV11-2
J: TRBJ2-1
CDR3: CASSLTRDRGHEFF
DNA: TGTGCCAGCAGCTTGACCCGGGACAGGGGGCACGAGTTCTTC

D: NA
size: NA
V: TRBV7-9
J: TRBJ2-7
CDR3: CASSYLPGGLEQYF
DNA: TGTGCCAGCAGCTACCTACCGGGGGGCCTCGAGCAGTACTTC

D: NA
size: NA
V: TRBV7-8
J: TRBJ2-3
CDR3: CASSFDFPDTQYF
DNA: TGTGCCAGCAGCTTTGACTTCCCAGATACGCAGTATTTT